This TCR beta chain was profiled in a study of control samples from healthy donors and cancer patients. This CDR3 has 11 amino acids. Germline-derived CDR1 and CDR2 are SQVTM and ANQGSEA. Trimming pared 3 bases from V and 9 bases from J, leaving 9 bases between. Assay: immunoSEQ multiplex PCR; the TCRdb copy retains only in-frame clones and omits some. The table records about 44,000 clones, over 65% of them present only once. The sequenced material came from formalin-fixed, paraffin-embedded tissue. The J gene is TRBJ2-1, the V gene TRBV29-1; D is uncertain. This sequence originates from a male donor with melanoma. The CDR3 spells CSVDIVGEQFF. CDR3 DNA: TGCAGCGTTGATATCGTTGGTGAGCAGTTCTTC.